The clone carrying this TCR beta chain was picked up a small number of times. Its antigen is undetermined. Additional DNA sequences in this sample encode the identical CDR3. The PCR used 60 Vbeta and 13 Jbeta primers. This table comes from immunoSEQ multiplex PCR, and its TCRdb copy is limited to in-frame clones, with some not included. This sample carries over 150,000 clones, about 65% of them seen once, and the ten largest clones take approximately 2.8%. The entry originates in a study of cytomegalovirus exposure and HLA in healthy donors. Overall study: Earlier sequencing of approximately 200 million T cells yielded around 120 million unique TCR beta sequences.

Germline V gives CDR1 MNHNS, CDR2 SASEGT. The CDR3 contains 14 residues. Trimming shortened V by 1 base and J by 1 base, and 6 bases separated the two germline ends. Study-level results: The study had only CMV serostatus as immune exposure information.

The sequenced material came from PBMCs. This TCR was recovered from a woman aged 25 to 39 in good health and CMV-seronegative. This chain links TRBV6-1 with TRBJ2-3, with a weak D call TRBD1 (6 bases). The CDR3, as DNA: TGTGCCAGCAGTGAAGACAGGGGCACAGATACGCAGTATTTT. This sequence encodes CASSEDRGTDTQYF.